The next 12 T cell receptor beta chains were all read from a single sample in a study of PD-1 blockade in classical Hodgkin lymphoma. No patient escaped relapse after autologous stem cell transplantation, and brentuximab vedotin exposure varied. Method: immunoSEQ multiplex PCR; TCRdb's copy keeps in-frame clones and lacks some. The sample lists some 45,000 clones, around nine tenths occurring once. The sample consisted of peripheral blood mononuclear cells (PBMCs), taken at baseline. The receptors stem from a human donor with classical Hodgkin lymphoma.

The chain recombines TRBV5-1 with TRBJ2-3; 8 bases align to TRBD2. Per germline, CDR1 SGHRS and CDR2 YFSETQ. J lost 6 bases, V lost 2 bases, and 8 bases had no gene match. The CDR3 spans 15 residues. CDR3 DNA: TGCGCCAGCAGCTTTCAAACTAGCGGCGGGGATACGCAGTATTTT. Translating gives CASSFQTSGGDTQYF.

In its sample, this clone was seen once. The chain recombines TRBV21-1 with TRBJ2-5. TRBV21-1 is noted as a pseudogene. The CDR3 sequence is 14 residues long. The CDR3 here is CASSCGTNQETQYF. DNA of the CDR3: TGTGCCAGCAGCTGTGGGACGAACCAAGAGACCCAGTACTTC.

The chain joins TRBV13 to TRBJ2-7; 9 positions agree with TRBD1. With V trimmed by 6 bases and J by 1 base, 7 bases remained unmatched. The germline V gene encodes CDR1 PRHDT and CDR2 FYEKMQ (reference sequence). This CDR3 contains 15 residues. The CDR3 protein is CASRHRGRDSYEQYF. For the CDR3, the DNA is TGTGCCAGCAGGCACAGGGGGCGCGATTCCTACGAGCAGTACTTC.

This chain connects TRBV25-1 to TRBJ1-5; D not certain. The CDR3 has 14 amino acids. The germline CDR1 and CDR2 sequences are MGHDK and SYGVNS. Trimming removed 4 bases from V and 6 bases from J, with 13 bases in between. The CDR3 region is CASSGHSMGQPQHF. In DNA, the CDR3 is TGTGCCAGCAGTGGACATTCCATGGGTCAGCCCCAGCATTTT.

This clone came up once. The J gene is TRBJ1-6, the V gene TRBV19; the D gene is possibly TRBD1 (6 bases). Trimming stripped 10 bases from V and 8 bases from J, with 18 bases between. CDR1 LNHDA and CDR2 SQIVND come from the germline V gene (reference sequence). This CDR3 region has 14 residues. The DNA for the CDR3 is TGTGCCACCAGCCCAGGGGCGCATTATTCACCCCTCCACTTT. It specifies CATSPGAHYSPLHF.

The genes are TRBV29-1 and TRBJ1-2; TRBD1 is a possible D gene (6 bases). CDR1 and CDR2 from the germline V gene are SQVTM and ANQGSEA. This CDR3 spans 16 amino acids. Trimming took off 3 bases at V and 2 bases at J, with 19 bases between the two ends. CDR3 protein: CSVDFSGRGANYGYTF. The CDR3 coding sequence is TGCAGCGTTGACTTCTCGGGAAGGGGGGCAAACTATGGCTACACCTTC.

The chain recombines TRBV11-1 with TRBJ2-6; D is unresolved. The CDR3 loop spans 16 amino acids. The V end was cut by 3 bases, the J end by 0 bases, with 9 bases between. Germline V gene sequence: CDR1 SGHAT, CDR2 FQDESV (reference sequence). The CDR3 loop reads CASSFGTLSGANVLTF. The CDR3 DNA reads TGTGCCAGCAGCTTTGGCACCCTCTCTGGGGCCAACGTCCTGACTTTC.

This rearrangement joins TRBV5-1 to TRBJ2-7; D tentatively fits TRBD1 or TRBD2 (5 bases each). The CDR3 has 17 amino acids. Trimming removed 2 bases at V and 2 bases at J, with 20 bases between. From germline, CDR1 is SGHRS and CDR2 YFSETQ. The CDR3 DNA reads TGCGCCAGCAGCTTTCCCACCCGGGGCAACCTCGCCTACGAGCAGTACTTC. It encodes CASSFPTRGNLAYEQYF.

In nucleotides, the CDR3 is TGTGCCAGCAGTGAAGCGTGGGGAGGGGTTACAACCGGGGAGCTGTTTTTT. Protein: CASSEAWGGVTTGELFF. The rearrangement joins TRBV6-1 to TRBJ2-2; 7 nucleotides agree with TRBD2. The ends lost 0 bases at V and 5 bases at J; junction bases unmatched: 9. CDR1 and CDR2 (germline): MNHNS, SASEGT. The CDR3 loop spans 17 amino acids.

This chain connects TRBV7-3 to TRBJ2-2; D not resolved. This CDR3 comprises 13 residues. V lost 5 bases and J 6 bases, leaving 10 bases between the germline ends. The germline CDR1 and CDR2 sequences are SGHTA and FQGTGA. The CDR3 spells CASSHSGPGELFF. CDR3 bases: TGTGCCAGCAGCCATTCAGGTCCCGGGGAGCTGTTTTTT.

CDR3 DNA: TGTGCCAGCAGGCGGACAGTGTCCCCCAAAGAGACCCAGTACTTC. Its translation is CASRRTVSPKETQYF. The rearrangement links TRBV6-1 to TRBJ2-5; TRBD1 is a possible D gene (6 bases). Germline V CDR1 and CDR2: MNHNS, SASEGT. V gave up 6 bases and J gave up 3 bases, with 17 bases separating them. The CDR3 is made up of 15 amino acids.

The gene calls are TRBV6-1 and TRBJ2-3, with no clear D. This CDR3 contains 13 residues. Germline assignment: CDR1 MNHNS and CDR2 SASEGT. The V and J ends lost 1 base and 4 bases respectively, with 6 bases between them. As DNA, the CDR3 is TGTGCCAGCAGTGAAGGGCCGCCAGATACGCAGTATTTT. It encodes CASSEGPPDTQYF.